The clone carrying this T cell receptor (beta chain) occurred many times. Its specificity is not known. 5'RACE generated cDNA with 10-nucleotide random UMIs. Over 180 million TCR-beta sequences from 15-18 subjects came from every sequencing run. MiXCR, applied by TCRdb to the 5' RACE reads, yields one record per CDR3 protein. This table holds under 70,000 distinct CDR3 sequences, 3% to 4% found once. These data are taken from a study of neurological immune-mediated disorders. PBMCs stored at -80 C, numbering 2 million, were the origin of the unsorted libraries. This CDR3 contains 17 residues. CDR1 and CDR2 (germline): DFQATT, SNEGSKA (reference sequence). Trimming took 3 bases from V and 3 from J, leaving 24 bases between them. Findings and caveats of the study: As far as clinical or MRI features were concerned, none was associated with the multiple sclerosis repertoire cluster.

Material for sequencing was PBMCs. The sequence derives from a woman aged 50 to 60 with multiple sclerosis. This rearrangement joins TRBV20-1 to TRBJ2-7; maybe TRBD2 (6 bases). In nucleotides, the CDR3 is TGCAGTGCTAGTGGGGGACTGACTAGTTCGGAACTCTACGAGCAGTACTTC. The encoded protein is CSASGGLTSSELYEQYF.